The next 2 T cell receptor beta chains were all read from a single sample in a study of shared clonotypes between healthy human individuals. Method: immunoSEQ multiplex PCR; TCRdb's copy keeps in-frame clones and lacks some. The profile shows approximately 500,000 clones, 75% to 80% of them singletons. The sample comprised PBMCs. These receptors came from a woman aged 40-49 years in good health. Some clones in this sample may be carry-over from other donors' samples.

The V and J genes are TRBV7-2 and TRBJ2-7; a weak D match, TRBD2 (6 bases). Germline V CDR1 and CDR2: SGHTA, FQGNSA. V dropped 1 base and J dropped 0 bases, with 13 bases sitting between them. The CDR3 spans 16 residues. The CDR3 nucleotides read TGTGCCAGCAGCTTAGGGGGCGGGGTGACCTCCTACGAGCAGTACTTC. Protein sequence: CASSLGGGVTSYEQYF. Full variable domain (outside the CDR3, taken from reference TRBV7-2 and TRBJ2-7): GAGVSQSPSNKVTEKGKDVELRCDPISGHTALYWYRQSLGQGLEFLIYFQGNSAPDKSGLPSDRFSAERTGGSVSTLTIQRTQQEDSAVYLCASSLGGGVTSYEQYFGPGTRLTVT.

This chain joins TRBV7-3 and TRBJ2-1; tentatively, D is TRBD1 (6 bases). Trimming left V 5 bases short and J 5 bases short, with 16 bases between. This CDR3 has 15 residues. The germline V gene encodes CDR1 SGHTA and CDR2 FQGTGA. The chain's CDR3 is CASSPLGAGDNEQFF. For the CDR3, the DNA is TGTGCCAGCAGCCCCCTTGGGGCAGGGGACAATGAGCAGTTCTTC.